These 12 T cell receptor beta chains came from one sample sequenced in a study. TCRdb called the RT-PCR reads again in MiXCR, with one record for every CDR3 protein. The sample has hundreds of thousands of distinct CDR3 sequences, 14% seen once. Sequencing was done on a sample of memory CD4+ T cells from blood. The receptors derive from a female donor in good health, serving as a healthy control.

The chain is built from TRBV19 and TRBJ2-3, with no clear D. V was clipped by 5 bases and J by 4 bases, with 16 bases between them. Germline lookup yields CDR1 LNHDA and CDR2 SQIVND (reference sequence). This CDR3 has 15 residues. CDR3 sequence: CASSPMIGSADTQYF. The CDR3, as DNA: TGTGCCAGTAGTCCGATGATAGGCTCCGCAGATACGCAGTATTTT.

There are many counts of this clonotype. V usage is TRBV28 and J usage is TRBJ2-7, with 12 bases fitting TRBD2. Germline V lookup: CDR1 MDHEN, CDR2 SYDVKM. CDR3 length equals 14 residues. After removal of 4 bases from V and 6 bases from J, the junction contained 4 bases not matched to a gene. CDR3: CASSSPSGRGEQYF. CDR3 coding DNA: TGTGCCAGCAGTTCTCCTAGCGGGAGGGGCGAGCAGTACTTC.

The genes are TRBV24-1 and TRBJ2-1, with 10 bases matching TRBD1. CDR3 size: 17 residues. J lost 7 bases, V lost 4 bases, and 12 bases had no gene match. CDR1 is KGHDR, CDR2 SFDVKD, per germline. Here the CDR3 DNA reads TGTGCCACCAGTGACCCTCTTGGGGCGGGACAGGGGAATGAGCAGTTCTTC. Its protein is CATSDPLGAGQGNEQFF.

This clonotype showed up just a few times. The CDR3 DNA follows: TGCGCCAGCAGGAGTTTATCCTCGTACCTTTCCTACGAGCAGTACTTC. Amino acids: CASRSLSSYLSYEQYF. V and J are TRBV5-1 and TRBJ2-7; D unresolved. The CDR3 length is 16 residues. CDR1 is SGHRS, CDR2 YFSETQ, per germline. The V end lost 5 bases, the J end lost 1 base, and 19 bases lay between the germline ends.

Only a few counts were recorded for this clonotype. The chain joins TRBV18 to TRBJ1-1, with 8 bases that match TRBD1. V shed 3 bases, J shed 4 bases, and the junction held 4 bases outside the gene matches. This CDR3 has 14 residues. Germline values: CDR1 KGHSH, CDR2 LQKENI. In DNA form, the CDR3 reads TGTGCCAGCTCACCTGACAGGGGAGTCACTGAAGCTTTCTTT. Residues: CASSPDRGVTEAFF.

A few counts support this clonotype. The rearrangement joins TRBV3-1 to TRBJ1-2, with D possibly TRBD1 on 5 matching bases. V was pared by 2 bases and J by 3 bases, with 13 bases between. This CDR3 has 15 residues. Germline CDR1 is LGHDT and CDR2 is YNNKEL (reference sequence). The CDR3 nucleotides read TGTGCCAGCAGCCAATTTGAGGGGAGGTACTATGGCTACACCTTC. Translating gives CASSQFEGRYYGYTF.

The chain combines TRBV5-1 with TRBJ2-1, with D possibly TRBD2 on 6 matching bases. Germline loops: CDR1 SGHRS, CDR2 YFSETQ. The length of the CDR3 is 16 residues. The ends were cut back, 0 bases at V and 4 bases at J, with 14 bases in the middle. CDR3 in DNA: TGCGCCAGCAGCTTGGGGGATCTAGCGAGGTACAATGAGCAGTTCTTC. Translation: CASSLGDLARYNEQFF.

This clonotype turned up a few times. The chain has TRBV5-6 and TRBJ2-3; 8 nucleotides align to TRBD2. Germline CDR1 is SGHDT and CDR2 is YYEEEE. The CDR3 runs 16 residues. After removal of 5 bases from V and 0 bases from J, the junction contained 8 bases not matched to a gene. The CDR3 region is CASSFSGVASTDTQYF. The DNA of the CDR3 is TGTGCCAGCAGTTTTAGCGGGGTTGCGAGCACAGATACGCAGTATTTT.

Many counts were recorded for this clonotype. The chain recombines TRBV20-1 with TRBJ1-4; no definite D call. Trimming shortened V by 3 bases and J by 2 bases, and 10 bases separated the two germline ends. This CDR3 has 14 residues. CDR1 and CDR2 from the germline V gene are DFQATT and SNEGSKA (reference sequence). In DNA form, the CDR3 reads TGCAGTGCTAGGGTTCAGGACACTAATGAAAAACTGTTTTTT. It yields the protein CSARVQDTNEKLFF.

The gene calls are TRBV11-2 and TRBJ2-7, with TRBD2 matching over 11 bases. This CDR3 has 14 residues. Germline CDR1 is SGHAT and CDR2 is FQNNGV. Unmatched junction bases numbered 3, after V lost 4 bases and J lost 4 bases. CDR3 DNA sequence: TGTGCCAGCAGCTCGGGACTAGCGGATTACGAGCAGTACTTC. It codes for CASSSGLADYEQYF. The variable domain in full, with the rest retrieved from reference TRBV11-2 and TRBJ2-7, is EAGVAQSPRYKIIEKRQSVAFWCNPISGHATLYWYQQILGQGPKLLIQFQNNGVVDDSQLPKDRFSAERLKGVDSTLKIQPAKLEDSAVYLCASSSGLADYEQYFGPGTRLTVT.

This clonotype was counted a few times. The chain couples TRBV20-1 to TRBJ2-1; D uncertain. This CDR3 spans 11 amino acids. V was trimmed by 4 bases and J by 7 bases, leaving 8 bases between them. Looked up from germline, CDR1 is DFQATT and CDR2 is SNEGSKA (reference sequence). The CDR3 spells CSAMFRNEQFF. CDR3 bases: TGCAGTGCTATGTTCCGGAATGAGCAGTTCTTC.

This clonotype was observed at least ten times. The chain couples TRBV15 to TRBJ2-2; no clear D gene. V was clipped by 3 bases and J by 6 bases, with 14 bases between them. Germline values: CDR1 LNHNV, CDR2 YYDKDF (reference sequence). The CDR3 consists of 15 residues. The CDR3, as DNA: TGTGCCACCAGCAGCTCGGGTCAGTTGTCCGGGGAGCTGTTTTTT. Its protein is CATSSSGQLSGELFF.